At least ten counts were recorded for the clone carrying this T cell receptor beta chain. Antigen: not known. The entry originates in a study of T cell repertoires in cytomegalovirus infection. As for the study in general: CMV epitopes in the study were HLA-C-restricted (recently identified) and HLA-B-restricted (well studied). Public TCR beta signatures were indicative of both CMV infection and a matching HLA type. General observations from the study: Pooled public TCR beta family frequency picked out CMV carriers with the relevant HLA. The study found HLA-C-restricted CMV-specific TCR beta clonotypes dominating the ex vivo response.

In TCRdb, the reads were re-called with MiXCR into one record per CDR3 protein. The repertoire holds 650,000 to 900,000 distinct CDR3 sequences, with roughly 29% as singletons. CDR3 length: 15 amino acids. V lost 0 bases and J lost 0, with 6 bases in between. The germline V gene encodes CDR1 MNHEY and CDR2 SMNVEV (reference sequence). The material was cultured CD8+ T cells from PBMCs, obtained from culture after CMV antigen stimulation. The V and J genes are TRBV27 and TRBJ1-5; no firm D call. This TCR was recovered from a human donor in good health (CMV status not recorded). Some clones in this sample may be carry-over from other donors' samples. This CDR3 is CASSLSSYSNQPQHF. In nucleotides, the CDR3 is TGTGCCAGCAGTTTATCCTCGTATAGCAATCAGCCCCAGCATTTT.